The source of this T cell receptor beta chain is a study of blood T cell repertoires in COVID-19 (dated by TCRdb to 2019 to 2021). As for the study more broadly: Samples from collaborators originated in the United States, Italy and Spain and spanned both the acute and convalescent phases of COVID-19. The prospective study material was composed of cDNA or gDNA derived from T cells, B-cell-depleted T cells, or PBMCs. Subjects who had been exposed to COVID-19, were actively infected with it, or had recovered from it provided the deeply sampled blood TCRbeta repertoires that made up the dataset. The repertoires were made available in a free public database intended to serve as a resource for research on the immune response to SARS-CoV-2. Samples were obtained from the ongoing ImmuneRACE study (first 160 participants) and from 1,000 to 1,500 subjects provided by 6 global collaborators. A de-identified subject ID, COVID-19 status, age in years and sex were almost always included in the sample metadata. Where available, HLA class I and class II types were taken from metadata supplied by the sample provider and were not determined by assay-based typing. Results and caveats for the whole study, not just this receptor: The quantity of clinical and demographic metadata differed by source and by participant and was supplied without curation.

About this clone itself: Its antigen is still unknown. No qualities accompany the bases; no much larger clone lies one base away.

Collaborating institutions collected whole blood in K2EDTA tubes following their own protocols. Collaborator samples were shipped for TCRbeta analysis as frozen whole blood, isolated PBMCs, or DNA extracted from either sample type. TCRbeta CDR3 regions were amplified from genomic DNA by means of the immunoSEQ Assay, a bias-controlled multiplex PCR. In the original analysis: Nucleated cell counts per sample were estimated from amplification of reference gene primers within the assay. Sequence reads were collapsed and filtered to measure the absolute abundance of every unique TCRbeta CDR3 rearrangement. For each sample, productive Simpson clonality was calculated as the square root of Simpson's diversity index across productive rearrangements. The table was pulled from immuneACCESS by TCRdb, which kept in-frame rearrangements only. Such tables lose some clones; where checked, under half of the loss comes from unresolved V genes, and the rest has no known cause. V, J and clone size are those of that table, while D and trimming were read from the DNA. The sample table holds around 58,000 clones, of which 91% were seen once. Clones ranked in the top ten supply approximately 7.6% of the sample.

The source of this sequence is a woman aged 60 to 75 with active or convalescent COVID-19. Sequencing was done on a sample of peripheral blood.

The nucleotides are TGTGCCAGCAGTTTATATCAGGGGTATGGCTACACCTTC. It is translated as CASSLYQGYGYTF. The V and J segments used are TRBV28 and TRBJ1-2; the D region possibly corresponds to TRBD1 (6 bases align). V gives up 1 base and J gives up 5 bases, and the segment between their germline ends measures 8 bases. The CDR3 measures 13 amino acids from cysteine to phenylalanine. Here the CDR3 DNA is all that survives: 39 bases in frame from base 1. The germline V gene provides CDR1 MDHEN and CDR2 SYDVKM.